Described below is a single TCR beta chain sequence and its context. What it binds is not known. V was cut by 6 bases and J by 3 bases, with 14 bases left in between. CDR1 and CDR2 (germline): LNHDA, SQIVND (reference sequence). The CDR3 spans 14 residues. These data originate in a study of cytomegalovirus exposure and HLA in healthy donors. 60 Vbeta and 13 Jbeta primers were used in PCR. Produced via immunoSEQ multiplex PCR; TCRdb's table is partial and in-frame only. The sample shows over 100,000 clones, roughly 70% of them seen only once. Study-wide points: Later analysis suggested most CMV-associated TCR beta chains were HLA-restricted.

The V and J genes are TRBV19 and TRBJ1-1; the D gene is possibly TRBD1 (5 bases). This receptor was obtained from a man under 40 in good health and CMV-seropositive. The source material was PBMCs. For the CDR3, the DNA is TGTGCCAGTAGCCTGGGAGGGGTACACACTGAAGCTTTCTTT. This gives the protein CASSLGGVHTEAFF.